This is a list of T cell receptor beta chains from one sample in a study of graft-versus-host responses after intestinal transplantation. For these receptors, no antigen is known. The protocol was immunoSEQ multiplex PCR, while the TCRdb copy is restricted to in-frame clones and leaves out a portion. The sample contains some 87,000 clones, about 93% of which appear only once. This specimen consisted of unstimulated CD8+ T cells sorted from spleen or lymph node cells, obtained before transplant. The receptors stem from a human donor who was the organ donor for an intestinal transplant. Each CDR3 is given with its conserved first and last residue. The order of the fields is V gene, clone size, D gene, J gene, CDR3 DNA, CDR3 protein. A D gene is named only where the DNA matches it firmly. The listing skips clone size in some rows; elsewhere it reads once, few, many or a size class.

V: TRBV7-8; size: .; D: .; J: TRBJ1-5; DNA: TGTGCCAGCAGCTTAGAGGCACAGGGACTAATTCTAAATCAGCCCCAGCATTTT; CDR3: CASSLEAQGLILNQPQHF
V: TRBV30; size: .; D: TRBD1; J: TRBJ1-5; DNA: TGTGCCTGGAGTGCCCGGGACAGGGATGGAGGCAATCAGCCCCAGCATTTT; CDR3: CAWSARDRDGGNQPQHF
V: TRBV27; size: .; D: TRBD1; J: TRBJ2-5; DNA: TGTGCCAGCAGTTACAAATACACGAGGGACAGGGGGTTTGGGGAGACCCAGTACTTC; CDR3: CASSYKYTRDRGFGETQYF
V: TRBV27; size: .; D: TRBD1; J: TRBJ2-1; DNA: TGTGCCAGCAGTTTGACGGACAGGGGAGGTGATGAGCAGTTCTTC; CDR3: CASSLTDRGGDEQFF
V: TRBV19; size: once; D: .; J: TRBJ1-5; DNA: TGTGCCAGTAGTCCCTTAGGAGGTGCACAGCCCCAGCATTTT; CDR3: CASSPLGGAQPQHF
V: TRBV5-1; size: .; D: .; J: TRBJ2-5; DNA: TGCGCCAGCTCAGGGGCGGATAAAGAGACCCAGTACTTC; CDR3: CASSGADKETQYF
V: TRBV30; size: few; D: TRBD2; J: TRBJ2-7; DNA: TGTGCCTGGAGCGGAGGGACTAGCGGGCTTTCGGACGAGCAGTACTTC; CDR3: CAWSGGTSGLSDEQYF
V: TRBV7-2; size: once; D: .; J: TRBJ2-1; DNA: TGTGCCAGCAGCCTAGGGGCGATGTGGTCCTACAATGAGCAGTTCTTC; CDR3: CASSLGAMWSYNEQFF
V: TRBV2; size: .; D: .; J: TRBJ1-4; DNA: TGTGCCAGCAGTGAACCACCTTGGGCCCCCCGCAGCCTAACTAATGAAAAACTGTTTTTT; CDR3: CASSEPPWAPRSLTNEKLFF
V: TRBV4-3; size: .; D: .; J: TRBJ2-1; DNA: TGCGCCAGCAGCCAATCGTACAATGAGCAGTTCTTC; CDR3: CASSQSYNEQFF
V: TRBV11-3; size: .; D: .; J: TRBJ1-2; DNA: TGTGCCAGCAGCCGCCTTGGAGGGAACGACTATGGCTACACCTTC; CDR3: CASSRLGGNDYGYTF
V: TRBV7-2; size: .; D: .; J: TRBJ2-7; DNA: TGTGCCAGCAGCTTAGCGGCGGGGAGCTACGAGCAGTACTTC; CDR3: CASSLAAGSYEQYF
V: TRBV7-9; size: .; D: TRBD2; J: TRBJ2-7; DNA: TGTGCCAGCAGCTTCCCCGGGAGGGCCCCCTACGAGCAGTACTTC; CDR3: CASSFPGRAPYEQYF
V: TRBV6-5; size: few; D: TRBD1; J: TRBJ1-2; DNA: TGTGCCAGCAGTCGCACGACAGGGACCGGCTACACCTTC; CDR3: CASSRTTGTGYTF
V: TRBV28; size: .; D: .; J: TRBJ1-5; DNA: TGTGCCAGCAGTATAGGGGGGGCTGATCAGCCCCAGCATTTT; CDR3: CASSIGGADQPQHF
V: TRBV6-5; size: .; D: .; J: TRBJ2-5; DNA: TGTGCCAGCAGTTCCGCGGAGACCCAGTACTTC; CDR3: CASSSAETQYF
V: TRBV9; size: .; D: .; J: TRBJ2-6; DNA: TGTGCCAGCAGCGCGAGTGGGGCCAACGTCCTGACTTTC; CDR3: CASSASGANVLTF
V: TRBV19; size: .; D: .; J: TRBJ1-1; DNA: TGTGCCAGTAGTATATGGGCAGGGTTGAACACTGAAGCTTTCTTT; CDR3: CASSIWAGLNTEAFF
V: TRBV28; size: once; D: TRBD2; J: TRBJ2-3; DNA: TGTGCCAGCAGTCTCTCTGGGCTTGGTAGCGGGAGACCAGATACGCAGTATTTT; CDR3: CASSLSGLGSGRPDTQYF
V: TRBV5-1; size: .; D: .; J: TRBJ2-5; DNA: TGCGCCAGCAGCCTCTGGACCAGCAGGGGAAGACATTCTCAAGAGACCCAGTACTTC; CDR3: CASSLWTSRGRHSQETQYF
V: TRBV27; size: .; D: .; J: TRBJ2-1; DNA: TGTGCCAGCAGTTTCCTAAACAATGAGCAGTTCTTC; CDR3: CASSFLNNEQFF
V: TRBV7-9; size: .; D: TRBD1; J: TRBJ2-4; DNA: TGTGCCAGCAGCAGAACGTACAGGGGTTCCAAAAACATTCAGTACTTC; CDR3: CASSRTYRGSKNIQYF
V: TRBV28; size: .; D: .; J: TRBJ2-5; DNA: TGTGCCAGCGGCCCGGAAGGACAGAAGCAAGAGACCCAGTACTTC; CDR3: CASGPEGQKQETQYF
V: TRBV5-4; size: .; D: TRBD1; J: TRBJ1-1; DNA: TGTGCCAGCACCTCAAAGTGGGACAGTCACATGCTGGCTAGTACGGGTGAAGCTTTCTTT; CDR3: CASTSKWDSHMLASTGEAFF
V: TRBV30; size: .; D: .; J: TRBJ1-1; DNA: TGTGCCTGGAGTGTACTGTTCGAGAGGAACACTGAAGCTTTCTTT; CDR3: CAWSVLFERNTEAFF
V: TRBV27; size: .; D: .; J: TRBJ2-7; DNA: TGTGCCAGCAGTCGGACGACAGTTCCGCCTCGCGAGCAGTACTTC; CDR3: CASSRTTVPPREQYF
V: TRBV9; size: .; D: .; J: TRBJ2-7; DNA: TGTGCCAGCAGCCACGGAGGGGATAGCTCCTACGAGCAGTACTTC; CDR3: CASSHGGDSSYEQYF
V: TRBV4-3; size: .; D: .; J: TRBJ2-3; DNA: TGCGCCAGCAGCCAAGAGAGCCCCCACAGGGCCGATACGCAGTATTTT; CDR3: CASSQESPHRADTQYF
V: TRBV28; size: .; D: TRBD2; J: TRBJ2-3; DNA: TGTGCCAGCAGTCCCGGGACTAGTATCGCAGATACGCAGTATTTT; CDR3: CASSPGTSIADTQYF
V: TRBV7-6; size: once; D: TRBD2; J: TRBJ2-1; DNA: TGTGCCAGCAGCTTTGGTCCGGGGGGGGGAGGTGAGCAGTTCTTC; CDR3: CASSFGPGGGGEQFF
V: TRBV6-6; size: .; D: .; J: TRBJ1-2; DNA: TGTGCCAGCAGTTACGGGGGCGGCTACACCTTC; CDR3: CASSYGGGYTF
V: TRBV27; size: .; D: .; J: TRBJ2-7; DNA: TGTGCCAGCAGCGGCGGGTGGGCCTACGAGCAGTACTTC; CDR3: CASSGGWAYEQYF
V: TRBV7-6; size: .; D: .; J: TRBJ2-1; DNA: TGTGCCAGCAGCGAGTACAATGAGCAGTTCTTC; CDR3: CASSEYNEQFF
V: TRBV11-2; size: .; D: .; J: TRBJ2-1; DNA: TGTGCCAGCAGCGAATCCATCATGAGATACAATGAGCAGTTCTTC; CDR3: CASSESIMRYNEQFF
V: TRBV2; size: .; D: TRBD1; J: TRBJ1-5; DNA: TGTGCCAGCAGTGATCCGGGACAGAAAATGTACCAGCCCCAGCATTTT; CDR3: CASSDPGQKMYQPQHF
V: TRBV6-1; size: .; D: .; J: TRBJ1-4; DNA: TGTGCCAGCAGGGGGGGAGGGGGGGAGGGAGAAAAACTGTTTTTT; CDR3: CASRGGGGEGEKLFF
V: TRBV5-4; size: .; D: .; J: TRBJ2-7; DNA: TGTGCCAGCAGCGTAGACAGGACCTACGAGCAGTACTTC; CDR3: CASSVDRTYEQYF
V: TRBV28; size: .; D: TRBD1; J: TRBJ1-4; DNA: TGTGCCAGCAGTTTGGGGGGACAGGGTCCCGAGGGAGAAAAACTGTTTTTT; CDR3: CASSLGGQGPEGEKLFF
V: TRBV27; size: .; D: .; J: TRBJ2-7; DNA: TGTGCCAGCCAAATCAGTTTTCCGGGCGAGCAGTACTTC; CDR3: CASQISFPGEQYF
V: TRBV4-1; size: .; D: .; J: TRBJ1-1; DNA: TGCGCCAGCAGCCAAGTTTTTAGTTTAGGACAGCGGGGGATTGGCGCTTTCTTT; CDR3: CASSQVFSLGQRGIGAFF
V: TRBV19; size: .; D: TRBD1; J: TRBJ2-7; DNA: TGTGCCAGCGGACAGGGCGTCAGCTACGAGCAGTACTTC; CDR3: CASGQGVSYEQYF
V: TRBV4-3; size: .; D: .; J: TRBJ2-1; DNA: TGCGCCAGCAGCCAAGATAGCGATGAGCAGTTCTTC; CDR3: CASSQDSDEQFF
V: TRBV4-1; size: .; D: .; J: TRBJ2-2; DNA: TGCGCCAGCAGCCGTTACAGGGAATGGAGTCTGCCCGGGGAGCTGTTTTTT; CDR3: CASSRYREWSLPGELFF
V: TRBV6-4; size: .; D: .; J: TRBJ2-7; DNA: TGTGCCAGCGCTGAATCGAGCTCCTACGAGCAGTACTTC; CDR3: CASAESSSYEQYF
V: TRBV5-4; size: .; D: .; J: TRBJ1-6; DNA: TGTGCCAGCAGCTTACACACAGGGTGGAATTCACCCCTCCACTTT; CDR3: CASSLHTGWNSPLHF
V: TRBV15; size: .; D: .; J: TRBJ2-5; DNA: TGTGCCACCAGCAGAGAGGGCCTACCCCAAGAGACCCAGTACTTC; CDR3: CATSREGLPQETQYF
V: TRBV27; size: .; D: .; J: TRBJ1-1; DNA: TGTGCCAGCAGTTTACCAGGGTGGACTGAAGCTTTCTTT; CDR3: CASSLPGWTEAFF
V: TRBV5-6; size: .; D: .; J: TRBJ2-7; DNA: TGTGCCAGCAGCTTCTCTTACGAGCAGTACTTC; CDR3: CASSFSYEQYF
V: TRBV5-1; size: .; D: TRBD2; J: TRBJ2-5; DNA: TGCGCCAGCAGCCCACCTAGCGGGGGGCAAGAGACCCAGTACTTC; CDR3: CASSPPSGGQETQYF
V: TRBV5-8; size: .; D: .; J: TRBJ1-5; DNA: TGTGCCAGCAGTCCACAGGGAAGGGCCCAGCCCCAGCATTTT; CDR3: CASSPQGRAQPQHF
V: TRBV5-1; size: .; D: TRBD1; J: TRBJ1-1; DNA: TGCGCCAGCAGCTTGATTACAGGGGCCACTGAAGCTTTCTTT; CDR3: CASSLITGATEAFF
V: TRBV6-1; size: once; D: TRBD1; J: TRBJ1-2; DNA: TGTGCCAGCATAGGTCGGGACAGGGGGCAGGAAGGCTACACCTTC; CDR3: CASIGRDRGQEGYTF
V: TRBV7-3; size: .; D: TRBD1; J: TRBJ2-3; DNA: TGTGCCAGCAGCACAACAGGGGGCCTCACAGATACGCAGTATTTT; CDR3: CASSTTGGLTDTQYF
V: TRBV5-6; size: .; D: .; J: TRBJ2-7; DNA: TGTGCCAGCAGCTCCACTTACGAGCAGTACTTC; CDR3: CASSSTYEQYF